This TCR beta chain was sequenced in a study of control samples from healthy donors and cancer patients. This CDR3 has 12 residues. Trimming removed 3 bases at V and 8 bases at J, with 12 bases between. Germline V gene data show CDR1 as DFQATT and CDR2 as SNEGSKA (reference sequence). Produced via immunoSEQ multiplex PCR; TCRdb's table is partial and in-frame only. There are 90,000 to 100,000 clones in the sample; roughly 84% occur only once, and around 40% lies in the top ten. This chain uses TRBV20-1 with TRBJ2-3; the D is unclear. The material sequenced was PBMCs. The TCR originated in a man between 65 and 85 years old with lung cancer. The CDR3 DNA follows: TGCAGTGCTAGTTTTGTTCTGGGTACGCAGTATTTT. Residues: CSASFVLGTQYF.